Presented here are 21 T cell receptor beta chains from one specimen sequenced in a study of response to subunit inactivated influenza vaccine. TCRdb analysed the RT-PCR reads with MiXCR anew, one entry per CDR3 protein. The sample contains around 490,000 distinct CDR3 sequences, less than 10% of which appear only once. The sample here was PBMCs from blood, taken about 23 months after vaccination. The receptors were gathered from a man aged 50-75 years who received an inactivated influenza vaccine.

This clonotype was detected a few times. The chain is built from TRBV7-6 and TRBJ2-7; TRBD2 aligns across 10 bases. The CDR3 sequence is 14 residues long. J was trimmed by 5 bases and V by 5 bases; bases with no gene match: 6. The germline V gene has CDR1 SGHVS and CDR2 FNYEAQ. The DNA for the CDR3 is TGTGCCAGCAGCCAAAGCGGGAGGGACCACGAGCAGTACTTC. Translating it yields CASSQSGRDHEQYF.

This clonotype was seen repeatedly, ten times or more. This chain joins TRBV28 and TRBJ2-7; the D is unclear. This CDR3 is 13 amino acids long. Germline CDR1 is MDHEN and CDR2 is SYDVKM. V shed 3 bases and J shed 6 bases, with 12 bases lying between them. Here the CDR3 DNA reads TGTGCCAGCAGTTTTGGTTGGGGTCGCGAGCAGTACTTC. Protein: CASSFGWGREQYF.

In this sample, this clonotype turned up many times. The chain employs TRBV7-8 and TRBJ2-6, with D hard to call. CDR3 length equals 13 residues. Between the trimmed V and J ends, which lost 6 bases and 0 bases, there was a span of 3 bases. CDR1 and CDR2 from the germline V gene are SGHVS and FQNEAQ. CDR3 protein: CASRNSGANVLTF. CDR3 DNA: TGTGCCAGCAGGAACTCTGGGGCCAACGTCCTGACTTTC. Full variable domain (missing parts from reference TRBV7-8 and TRBJ2-6): GAGVSQSPRYKVAKRGQDVALRCDPISGHVSLFWYQQALGQGPEFLTYFQNEAQLDKSGLPSDRFFAERPEGSVSTLKIQRTQQEDSAVYLCASRNSGANVLTFGAGSRLTVL.

This clonotype turned up a few times. The rearrangement uses TRBV3-1 and TRBJ1-4, with TRBD1 as a possible D gene (5 bases). The CDR3 spans 14 residues. The germline gives CDR1 LGHDT, CDR2 YNNKEL (reference sequence). The V gene lost 3 bases and the J gene lost 8 bases, with 13 bases spanning the gap. The CDR3 nucleotides read TGTGCCAGCAGCCAGATTCAGGGCCGGGAAAAACTGTTTTTT. Protein sequence: CASSQIQGREKLFF.

The V gene is TRBV5-1, the J gene TRBJ2-7, with TRBD2 matching 11 bases. CDR1 SGHRS and CDR2 YFSETQ come from the germline V gene. V trimming: 0 bases; J trimming: 2 bases; junction bases outside the gene matches: 7. The CDR3 has 17 amino acids. The CDR3 DNA sequence: TGCGCCAGCAGCTTGGGTGTAGCGGGAGGGCCCACCTACGAGCAGTACTTC. The encoded protein is CASSLGVAGGPTYEQYF. The variable domain in full, completed from reference TRBV5-1 and TRBJ2-7, reads KAGVTQTPRYLIKTRGQQVTLSCSPISGHRSVSWYQQTPGQGLQFLFEYFSETQRNKGNFPGRFSGRQFSNSRSEMNVSTLELGDSALYLCASSLGVAGGPTYEQYFGPGTRLTVT.

This clonotype was seen many times. The chain employs TRBV29-1 and TRBJ2-1; either TRBD1 or TRBD2 may supply D (6 bases each). Germline CDR1 reads SQVTM; CDR2 reads ANQGSEA. The germline V and J ends were trimmed by 6 bases and 6 bases, with 18 bases remaining between them. There are 14 residues in the CDR3. CDR3 sequence: CSVGAGIGANEQFF. The CDR3, as DNA: TGCAGCGTGGGGGCGGGGATCGGGGCCAATGAGCAGTTCTTC.

There are a few counts of this clonotype. The chain joins TRBV5-5 to TRBJ2-1, with 12 bases that match TRBD1. CDR1 and CDR2 (germline): SGHKS, YYEKEE (reference sequence). The CDR3 extends over 15 amino acids. The V gene end was trimmed by 4 bases and the J gene end by 10 bases; junction bases not matched to a gene: 9. CDR3 in DNA: TGTGCCAGCAGCCCGGGACAGGGGGCGATGAGGGAGCAGTTCTTC. Its protein product is CASSPGQGAMREQFF.

The V call is TRBV12-3 or TRBV12-4, the J call TRBJ2-7; D unclear. V was clipped by 8 bases and J by 0 bases, with 11 bases between them. The CDR3 spans 13 residues. In DNA, the CDR3 is TGTGCCAGCGGTGGCCCAGACTCCTACGAGCAGTACTTC. Encoded protein: CASGGPDSYEQYF.

At least ten counts were recorded for this clonotype. The V gene is TRBV15, the J gene TRBJ1-3; D not resolved. The CDR3 loop spans 17 amino acids. Germline V gives CDR1 LNHNV, CDR2 YYDKDF (reference sequence). Trimming pared 4 bases from V and 1 base from J, leaving 17 bases between. The CDR3 sequence: CATSKDSGLPSGNTIYF. The CDR3 DNA sequence: TGTGCCACCAGCAAAGATTCGGGGTTACCTTCTGGAAACACCATATATTTT.

This clonotype has just a few counts. V is TRBV30 and J is TRBJ2-7, with TRBD2 matching 9 bases. Unmatched junction bases numbered 5, after V lost 0 bases and J lost 5 bases. The germline gives CDR1 GTSNPN, CDR2 SVGIG (reference sequence). This CDR3 is built from 14 residues. The CDR3 DNA follows: TGTGCCTGGAGTGTACTGTGGACTAGCGACGAGCAGTACTTC. As protein: CAWSVLWTSDEQYF. Looking up the rest from reference TRBV30 and TRBJ2-7 gives the full variable domain: SQTIHQWPATLVQPVGSPLSLECTVEGTSNPNLYWYRQAAGRGLQLLFYSVGIGQISSEVPQNLSASRPQDRQFILSSKKLLLSDSGFYLCAWSVLWTSDEQYFGPGTRLTVT.

The chain employs TRBV7-2 and TRBJ1-5; D remains unclear. This CDR3 has 13 residues. V was trimmed by 7 bases and J by 6 bases, leaving 13 bases between them. Germline V gene lookup returns CDR1 SGHTA and CDR2 FQGNSA. CDR3 in amino acids: CASTLARSQPQHF. Written as DNA, the CDR3 is TGTGCCAGCACCCTGGCAAGGTCTCAGCCCCAGCATTTT.

This clonotype was seen more than once but under ten times. The CDR3, as DNA: TGTGCCAGCAGAAGACACCCGGAGGGCCTGACGTACGAGCAGTACTTC. Its translation is CASRRHPEGLTYEQYF. V usage is TRBV6-2 or TRBV6-3 and J usage is TRBJ2-7, with D maybe TRBD2 (6 bases). Deletions cut 6 bases from V and 4 bases from J, with 22 bases between. Germline-derived CDR1 and CDR2 are MNHEY and SVGEGT. This CDR3 has 16 residues.

The rearrangement uses TRBV6-1 and TRBJ1-5, with TRBD1 identical over 8 bases. Looked up from germline, CDR1 is MNHNS and CDR2 is SASEGT. This CDR3 comprises 15 residues. With 6 bases clipped from V and 4 bases from J, the junction kept 8 bases outside the gene matches. CDR3: CASSDTGGTNQPQHF. CDR3 nucleotide sequence: TGTGCCAGCAGCGACACAGGGGGTACTAATCAGCCCCAGCATTTT.

A few counts support this clonotype. The V and J genes are TRBV7-2 and TRBJ2-2; weak D call: TRBD1 (5 bases). Germline V gene lookup returns CDR1 SGHTA and CDR2 FQGNSA. V shed 3 bases and J shed 7 bases, with 15 bases lying between them. This CDR3 has 15 amino acids. In DNA, the CDR3 is TGTGCCAGCAGCTTTTCGCAGGGTCAGAACGGGGAGCTGTTTTTT. Residues: CASSFSQGQNGELFF.

This clonotype was observed many times. The V call is TRBV7-2, the J call TRBJ2-3; tentative D call: TRBD1 (5 bases). Germline values: CDR1 SGHTA, CDR2 FQGNSA. The CDR3 runs 13 residues. The V and J ends lost 4 bases and 7 bases respectively, with 12 bases between them. The CDR3 spells CASSSSRVNTQYF. The CDR3 DNA reads as TGTGCCAGCAGCTCAAGCAGGGTGAATACGCAGTATTTT. The full variable domain, completed using reference TRBV7-2 and TRBJ2-3, is GAGVSQSPSNKVTEKGKDVELRCDPISGHTALYWYRQSLGQGLEFLIYFQGNSAPDKSGLPSDRFSAERTGGSVSTLTIQRTQQEDSAVYLCASSSSRVNTQYFGPGTRLTVL.

This clonotype showed up just a few times. The chain has TRBV9 and TRBJ1-1; D is perhaps TRBD1 (6 bases). Per the germline V gene, CDR1 is SGDLS and CDR2 is YYNGEE. The CDR3 covers 13 residues. V was shortened by 4 bases and J by 4 bases, with 11 bases between the two germline ends. CDR3 nucleotides: TGTGCCAGCAGCACCACAGGGTCCACTGAAGCTTTCTTT. Protein product: CASSTTGSTEAFF.

This clonotype was recorded at least ten times. CDR3 protein: CASRPSITGGPGEQYF. The CDR3 DNA follows: TGTGCCAGCAGACCTTCCATTACGGGAGGGCCGGGCGAGCAGTACTTC. This rearrangement joins TRBV11-2 to TRBJ2-7; 8 bases are shared with TRBD2. This CDR3 is built from 16 residues. Germline loops: CDR1 SGHAT, CDR2 FQNNGV. Trimming cost V 6 bases and J 6 bases; bases outside gene matches: 16.

This clonotype appeared a few times. The chain is built from TRBV5-1 and TRBJ2-3; D unresolved. Trimming pared 3 bases from V and 6 bases from J, leaving 11 bases between. There are 13 residues in the CDR3. Germline V gene lookup returns CDR1 SGHRS and CDR2 YFSETQ. Written as DNA, the CDR3 is TGCGCCAGCAGCTCTGAACTGGTGGATACGCAGTATTTT. It specifies CASSSELVDTQYF.

V is TRBV28 and J is TRBJ1-2; D not certain. The germline V and J ends were trimmed by 6 bases and 4 bases, with 9 bases remaining between them. The CDR3 loop spans 12 amino acids. Germline CDR1 MDHEN, CDR2 SYDVKM. CDR3 DNA sequence: TGTGCCAGCAGGCCGAATGGCTATGGCTACACCTTC. It yields the protein CASRPNGYGYTF.

This sequence joins TRBV5-1 and TRBJ1-4; D remains ambiguous. V dropped 4 bases and J dropped 0 bases, with 10 bases sitting between them. The germline V gene has CDR1 SGHRS and CDR2 YFSETQ. The CDR3 loop spans 15 amino acids. CDR3 sequence (DNA): TGCGCCAGCAGCGAGACGGACCCAACTAATGAAAAACTGTTTTTT. Its translation is CASSETDPTNEKLFF.

This clonotype was seen more than once but under ten times. This chain links TRBV2 with TRBJ1-6; D remains unclear. With 4 bases removed from V and 7 bases from J, the gap between germline ends came to 11 bases. Looked up from germline, CDR1 is SNHLY and CDR2 is FYNNEI. The CDR3 is 14 residues long. In DNA, the CDR3 is TGTGCCAGCAGTGGTTTGGTTACCAATTCACCCCTCCACTTT. It is translated as CASSGLVTNSPLHF.